This passage covers 23 T cell receptor beta chains from one sample sequenced in a study of spatial heterogeneity in lung cancer. Time point of the sample: sample taken at primary tumor resection. Sequencing covered unsorted whole RNA taken from tumor, nontumor lung or frozen PBMC. Each CDR3 protein is one row after TCRdb ran MiXCR on the 5' RACE reads. The sample has approximately 49,000 distinct CDR3 sequences; roughly 5.7% are singletons. Here the sequenced sample was PBMCs, taken at surgery. The receptors derive from a male donor with early-stage non-small cell lung cancer.

This clonotype has a count of ten or more. The chain links TRBV11-2 to TRBJ2-2; 11 nucleotides match TRBD2. Germline CDR1 reads SGHAT; CDR2 reads FQNNGV. Trimming cost V 8 bases and J 7 bases; bases outside gene matches: 3. CDR3 size: 13 residues. Here the CDR3 reads CASRLAGSGELFF. The CDR3 DNA reads TGTGCCAGCCGACTAGCGGGAAGCGGGGAGCTGTTTTTT.

This clonotype occurred a few times. The gene calls are TRBV7-9 and TRBJ1-2, with D unclear. The CDR3 has 13 residues. Trimming stripped 1 base from V and 8 bases from J, with 11 bases between. Germline V lookup: CDR1 SEHNR, CDR2 FQNEAQ (reference sequence). CDR3 sequence (DNA): TGTGCCAGCAGCTTAGAGAAGGCCTTCGGCTACACCTTC. It codes for CASSLEKAFGYTF.

The table lists this clonotype with many counts. The chain uses TRBV7-3 and TRBJ1-1, with D uncertain. Germline V gene data show CDR1 as SGHTA and CDR2 as FQGTGA. V lost 3 bases and J lost 3, with 8 bases in between. This CDR3 comprises 13 residues. CDR3 in DNA: TGTGCCAGCAGCTTTAATAGTGACACTGAAGCTTTCTTT. It yields the protein CASSFNSDTEAFF.

This clonotype was seen repeatedly, ten times or more. The rearrangement links TRBV4-3 to TRBJ2-1, with TRBD2 identical over 9 bases. Germline V gene data show CDR1 as LGHNA and CDR2 as YSLEER. The ends lost 0 bases at V and 5 bases at J; junction bases unmatched: 5. This CDR3 has 16 amino acids. The DNA of the CDR3 is TGCGCCAGCAGCCAAGATGGCCCTAGCGGGAACAATGAGCAGTTCTTC. Protein: CASSQDGPSGNNEQFF.

V usage is TRBV7-2 and J usage is TRBJ2-3; D is unclear. V was pared by 5 bases and J by 5 bases, with 14 bases between. The CDR3 runs to 14 residues. The germline V gene encodes CDR1 SGHTA and CDR2 FQGNSA. CDR3 in DNA: TGTGCCAGCAGCCCCCGGGTCTCGGGAGATACGCAGTATTTT. It encodes CASSPRVSGDTQYF.

This clonotype was picked up many times. The genes are TRBV12-3 or TRBV12-4 and TRBJ1-3; weak D call: TRBD1 (5 bases). V was cut by 8 bases and J by 4 bases, with 15 bases left in between. The CDR3 length is 14 residues. This chain's CDR3 is CASGYTNRGNTIYF. The CDR3 coding sequence is TGTGCCAGCGGCTACACTAACAGGGGAAACACCATATATTTT.

This clonotype was detected only a few times. This chain connects TRBV6-5 to TRBJ2-3; 7 nucleotides align to TRBD2. The germline CDR1 and CDR2 sequences are MNHEY and SVGAGI. V shed 6 bases, J shed 6 bases, and the junction held 9 bases outside the gene matches. This CDR3 is built from 14 residues. As DNA, the CDR3 is TGTGCCAGCAGCCGGACTAGGCCGGAGGATACGCAGTATTTT. Translating it yields CASSRTRPEDTQYF.

This clonotype was detected ten times or more. The chain recombines TRBV20-1 with TRBJ2-3; D is possibly TRBD2 (5 bases). The V end was cut by 1 base, the J end by 1 base, with 6 bases between. From germline, CDR1 is DFQATT and CDR2 SNEGSKA (reference sequence). The CDR3 length is 13 residues. This chain's CDR3 is CSARVRGTDTQYF. The CDR3 region has the DNA TGCAGTGCTAGAGTGCGGGGCACAGATACGCAGTATTTT.

This clonotype has ten or more counts. The J gene is TRBJ2-7, the V gene TRBV19; D is uncertain. V lost 6 bases, J lost 3 bases, and 18 bases lay in between. CDR1 and CDR2 (germline): LNHDA, SQIVND (reference sequence). The CDR3 loop spans 15 amino acids. This chain's CDR3 is CASSRDTQSGYEQYF. The CDR3, as DNA: TGTGCCAGTAGCCGAGACACTCAGTCGGGCTACGAGCAGTACTTC.

This clonotype was counted at least ten times. This chain uses TRBV3-1 with TRBJ2-5; 8 nucleotides match TRBD2. The CDR3 loop spans 16 amino acids. The trim removed 2 bases at V and 0 bases at J, leaving 5 bases unmatched. Germline V lookup: CDR1 LGHDT, CDR2 YNNKEL (reference sequence). Here the CDR3 reads CASSQQGSGDQETQYF. DNA for the CDR3: TGTGCCAGCAGCCAACAAGGTAGCGGGGACCAAGAGACCCAGTACTTC.

Regarding this clonotype: A much larger clone differs from this one at a single base, so this may be a read error. This chain uses TRBV6-5 with TRBJ1-4, with D uncertain. This CDR3 spans 15 amino acids. Germline CDR1 is MNHEY and CDR2 is SVGAGI. CDR3 coding DNA: TGTGCCAGCAGATACTCGAGAGGCAGGAATGAAAAACTGTTTTTT. Amino acids: CASRYSRGRNEKLFF.

This clonotype was counted a few times. The chain recombines TRBV7-2 with TRBJ2-7; 10 bases align to TRBD2. J gave up 3 bases and V 4 bases, and 9 bases lay outside the gene matches. The CDR3 is 16 amino acids. Germline V lookup: CDR1 SGHTA, CDR2 FQGNSA. The CDR3 DNA reads TGTGCCAGCAGCTCCGGTCGGACTAGCGGCCGCTACGAGCAGTACTTC. Translating gives CASSSGRTSGRYEQYF.

The V gene is TRBV10-3, the J gene TRBJ2-2; D is unresolved. The germline V gene encodes CDR1 ENHRY and CDR2 SYGVKD. Trimming left V 3 bases short and J 0 bases short, with 5 bases between. CDR3 length: 14 amino acids. Written as DNA, the CDR3 is TGTGCCATCAGTGAATGGGCGAACACCGGGGAGCTGTTTTTT. Protein sequence: CAISEWANTGELFF.

The chain has TRBV27 and TRBJ2-3; no firm D call. Germline values: CDR1 MNHEY, CDR2 SMNVEV (reference sequence). CDR3 length: 14 residues. V gave up 8 bases and J gave up 0 bases, with 12 bases separating them. This CDR3 reads CASHNPDSTDTQYF. The CDR3 coding sequence is TGTGCCAGCCATAACCCGGACAGCACAGATACGCAGTATTTT.

This clonotype appeared a few times. The V and J genes are TRBV6-4 and TRBJ2-3; D unclear. Germline values: CDR1 MRHNA, CDR2 SNTAGT. V was clipped by 8 bases and J by 2 bases, with 11 bases between them. The length of the CDR3 is 13 residues. The CDR3 DNA reads TGTGCCAGCGCCCCGCTTTTCACAGATACGCAGTATTTT. Its protein is CASAPLFTDTQYF.

This clonotype was found many times. The chain uses TRBV7-6 and TRBJ1-1, with D uncertain. CDR3 size: 13 residues. Trimming removed 4 bases from V and 4 bases from J, with 10 bases in between. Germline CDR1 SGHVS, CDR2 FNYEAQ. CDR3 in DNA: TGTGCCAGCAGCTCCACCGTGAGCACTGAAGCTTTCTTT. This codes for CASSSTVSTEAFF.

This clonotype was seen ten or more times. The chain has TRBV24-1 and TRBJ1-4, with D maybe TRBD1 (5 bases). V was clipped by 5 bases and J by 3 bases, with 6 bases between them. Germline values: CDR1 KGHDR, CDR2 SFDVKD. This CDR3 is 13 amino acids long. Written as DNA, the CDR3 is TGTGCCACCAGTGGGGGACCTAATGAAAAACTGTTTTTT. Translating it yields CATSGGPNEKLFF.

This clonotype was observed many times. This sequence joins TRBV4-3 and TRBJ2-5, with 7 bases lining up with TRBD1. V lost 4 bases to trimming and J lost 4 bases; unmatched junction nucleotides: 9. Germline-derived CDR1 and CDR2 are LGHNA and YSLEER. This CDR3 comprises 15 residues. In DNA, the CDR3 is TGCGCCAGCAGCCCGCTATCGACAGGGACAGAGACCCAGTACTTC. Residues: CASSPLSTGTETQYF.

This clonotype appeared many times. The chain recombines TRBV20-1 with TRBJ2-3; D not resolved. V was clipped by 3 bases and J by 0 bases, with 7 bases between them. Germline-derived CDR1 and CDR2 are DFQATT and SNEGSKA (reference sequence). The CDR3 totals 13 residues. In DNA form, the CDR3 reads TGCAGTGCTAGTGCAGCGAGCACAGATACGCAGTATTTT. Its protein product is CSASAASTDTQYF.

This clonotype has at least ten counts. This chain uses TRBV15 with TRBJ1-5, with no clear D. The CDR3 covers 13 residues. Deletions cut 0 bases from V and 4 bases from J, with 4 bases between. The germline V gene has CDR1 LNHNV and CDR2 YYDKDF (reference sequence). CDR3 region: CATSREQNQPQHF. The CDR3 DNA reads as TGTGCCACCAGCAGAGAGCAAAATCAGCCCCAGCATTTT. The full variable domain, rest sourced from reference TRBV15 and TRBJ1-5, is DAMVIQNPRYQVTQFGKPVTLSCSQTLNHNVMYWYQQKSSQAPKLLFHYYDKDFNNEADTPDNFQSRRPNTSFCFLDIRSPGLGDTAMYLCATSREQNQPQHFGDGTRLSIL.

This clonotype was detected ten times or more. The chain joins TRBV12-3 or TRBV12-4 to TRBJ2-1; TRBD2 is a possible D gene (6 bases). V was trimmed by 3 bases and J by 3 bases, leaving 12 bases between them. The CDR3 runs to 15 residues. The CDR3 nucleotides are TGTGCCAGCAGTTTGCGGCAGGGAGGCTACAATGAGCAGTTCTTC. Amino acids: CASSLRQGGYNEQFF.

This clonotype was seen repeatedly, ten times or more. The genes are TRBV13 and TRBJ2-1; D may be TRBD2 (7 bases). The germline gives CDR1 PRHDT, CDR2 FYEKMQ (reference sequence). The CDR3 covers 16 residues. Trimming took off 2 bases at V and 4 bases at J, with 15 bases between the two ends. This CDR3 reads CASSLKSGTYYNEQFF. The CDR3 DNA reads as TGTGCCAGCAGCTTAAAAAGCGGGACATATTACAATGAGCAGTTCTTC.

About this clonotype: Lacking the conserved final phenylalanine or tryptophan, this CDR3 likely reflects a read error. Because the CDR3's place on the DNA is in doubt, the DNA is left out and the CDR3 is given as listed by TCRdb. The chain is built from TRBV27 and TRBJ2-5; no DNA check was done on the table's D call, TRBD1. The CDR3 spans 16 residues, counting both ends. CDR1 and CDR2 (germline): MNHEY, SMNVEV (reference sequence). This CDR3 reads CASSPLGANQETQNHP.